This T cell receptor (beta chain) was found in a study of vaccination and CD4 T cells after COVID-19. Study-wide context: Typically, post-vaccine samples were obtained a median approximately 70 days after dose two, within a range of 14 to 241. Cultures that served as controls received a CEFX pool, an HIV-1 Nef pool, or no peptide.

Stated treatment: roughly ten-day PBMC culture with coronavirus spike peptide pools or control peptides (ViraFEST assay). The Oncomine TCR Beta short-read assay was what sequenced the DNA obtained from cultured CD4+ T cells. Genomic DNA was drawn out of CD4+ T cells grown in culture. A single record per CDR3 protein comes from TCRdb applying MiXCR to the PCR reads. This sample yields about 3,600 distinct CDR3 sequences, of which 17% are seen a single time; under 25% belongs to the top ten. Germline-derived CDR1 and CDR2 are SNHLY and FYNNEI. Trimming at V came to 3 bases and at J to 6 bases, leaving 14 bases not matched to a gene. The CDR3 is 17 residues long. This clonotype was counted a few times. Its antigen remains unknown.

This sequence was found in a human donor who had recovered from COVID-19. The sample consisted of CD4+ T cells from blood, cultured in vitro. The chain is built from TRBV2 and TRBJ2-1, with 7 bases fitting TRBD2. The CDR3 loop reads CASSDLGGLGLINEQFF. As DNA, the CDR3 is TGTGCCAGCAGTGACTTAGGCGGACTAGGGCTGATCAATGAGCAGTTCTTC.